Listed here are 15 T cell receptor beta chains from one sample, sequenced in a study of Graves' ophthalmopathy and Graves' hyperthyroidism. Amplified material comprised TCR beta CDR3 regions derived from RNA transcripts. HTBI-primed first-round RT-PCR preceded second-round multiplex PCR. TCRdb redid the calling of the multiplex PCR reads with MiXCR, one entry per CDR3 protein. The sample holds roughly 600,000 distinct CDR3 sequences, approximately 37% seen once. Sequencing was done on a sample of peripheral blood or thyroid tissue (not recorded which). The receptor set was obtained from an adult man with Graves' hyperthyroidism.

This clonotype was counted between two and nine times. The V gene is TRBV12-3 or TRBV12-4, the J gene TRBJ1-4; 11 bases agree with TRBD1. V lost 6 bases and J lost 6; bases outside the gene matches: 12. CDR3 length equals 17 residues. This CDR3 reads CASRSEGQGVFHEKLFF. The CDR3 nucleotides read TGTGCCAGCAGGTCCGAGGGACAGGGGGTATTTCATGAAAAACTGTTTTTT.

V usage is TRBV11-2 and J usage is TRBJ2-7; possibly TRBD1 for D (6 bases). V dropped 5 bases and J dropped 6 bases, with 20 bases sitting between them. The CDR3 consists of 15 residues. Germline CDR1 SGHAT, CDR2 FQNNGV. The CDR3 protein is CASSQGETGTCEQYF. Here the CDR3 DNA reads TGTGCCAGCAGCCAAGGGGAAACAGGGACCTGCGAGCAGTACTTC.

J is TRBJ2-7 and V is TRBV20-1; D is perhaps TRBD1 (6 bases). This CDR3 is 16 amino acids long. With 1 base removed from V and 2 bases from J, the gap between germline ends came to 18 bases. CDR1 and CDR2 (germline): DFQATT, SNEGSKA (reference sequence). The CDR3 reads CSARGLPRDTAYEQYF. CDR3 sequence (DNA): TGCAGTGCTAGAGGTCTGCCACGGGACACCGCCTACGAGCAGTACTTC.

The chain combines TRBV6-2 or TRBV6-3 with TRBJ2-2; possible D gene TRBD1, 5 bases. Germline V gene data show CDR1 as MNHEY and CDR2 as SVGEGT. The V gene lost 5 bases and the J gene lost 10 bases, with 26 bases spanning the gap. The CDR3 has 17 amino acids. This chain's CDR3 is CASSKGNRPILGEELFF. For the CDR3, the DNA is TGTGCCAGCAGTAAAGGCAACCGGCCCATCTTAGGGGAGGAGCTGTTTTTT.

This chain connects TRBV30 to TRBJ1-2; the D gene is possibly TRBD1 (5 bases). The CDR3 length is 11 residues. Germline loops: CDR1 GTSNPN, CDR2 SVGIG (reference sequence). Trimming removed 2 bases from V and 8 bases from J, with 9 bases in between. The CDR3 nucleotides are TGTGCCTGGAGTTCAGGGACCGGCTACACCTTC. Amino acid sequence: CAWSSGTGYTF.

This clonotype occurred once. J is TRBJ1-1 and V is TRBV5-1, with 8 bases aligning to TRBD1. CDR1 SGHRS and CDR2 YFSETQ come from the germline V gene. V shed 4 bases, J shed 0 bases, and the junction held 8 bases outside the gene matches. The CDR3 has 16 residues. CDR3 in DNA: TGCGCCAGCAGCGGGGGACAGGTCAACATGAACACTGAAGCTTTCTTT. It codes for CASSGGQVNMNTEAFF.

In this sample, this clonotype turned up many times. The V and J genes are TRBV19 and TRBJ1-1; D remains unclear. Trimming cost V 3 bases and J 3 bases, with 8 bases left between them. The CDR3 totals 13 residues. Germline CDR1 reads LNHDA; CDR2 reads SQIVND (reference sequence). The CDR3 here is CASSIGRDTEAFF. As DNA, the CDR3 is TGTGCCAGTAGTATTGGTAGGGACACTGAAGCTTTCTTT.

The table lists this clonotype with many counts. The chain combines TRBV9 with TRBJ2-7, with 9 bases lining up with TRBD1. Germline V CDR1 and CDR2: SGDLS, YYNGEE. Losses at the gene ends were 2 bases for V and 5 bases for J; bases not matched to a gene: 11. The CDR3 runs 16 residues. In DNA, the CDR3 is TGTGCCAGCAGCGTCGGGACAGGGCCTTCCCGTAACGAGCAGTACTTC. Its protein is CASSVGTGPSRNEQYF.

CDR3 protein: CASSANLAGDQETQYF. In DNA, the CDR3 is TGTGCCAGCAGTGCCAACCTAGCGGGGGACCAAGAGACCCAGTACTTC. The rearrangement uses TRBV25-1 and TRBJ2-5, with 10 bases fitting TRBD2. Per the germline V gene, CDR1 is MGHDK and CDR2 is SYGVNS. Trimming took 4 bases from V and 0 from J; bases not matched to a gene: 5. The CDR3 consists of 16 residues.

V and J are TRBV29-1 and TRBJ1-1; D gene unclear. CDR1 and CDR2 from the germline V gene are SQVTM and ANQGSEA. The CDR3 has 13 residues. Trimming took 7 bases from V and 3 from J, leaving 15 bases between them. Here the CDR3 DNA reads TGCAGCGCAAGGACCGGCGGGCACACTGAAGCTTTCTTT. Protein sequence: CSARTGGHTEAFF.

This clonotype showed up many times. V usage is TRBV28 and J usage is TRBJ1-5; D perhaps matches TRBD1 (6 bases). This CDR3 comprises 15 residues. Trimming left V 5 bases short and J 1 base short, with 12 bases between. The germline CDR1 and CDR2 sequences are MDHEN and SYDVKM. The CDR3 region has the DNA TGTGCCAGCAGTAGCGCAACAGGGAGCAATCAGCCCCAGCATTTT. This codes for CASSSATGSNQPQHF.

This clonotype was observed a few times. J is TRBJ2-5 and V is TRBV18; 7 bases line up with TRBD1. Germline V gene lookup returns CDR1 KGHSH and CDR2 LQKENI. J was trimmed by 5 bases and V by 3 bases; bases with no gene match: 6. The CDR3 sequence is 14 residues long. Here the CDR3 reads CASSPGQIRETQYF. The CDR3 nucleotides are TGTGCCAGCTCACCGGGACAGATAAGGGAGACCCAGTACTTC.

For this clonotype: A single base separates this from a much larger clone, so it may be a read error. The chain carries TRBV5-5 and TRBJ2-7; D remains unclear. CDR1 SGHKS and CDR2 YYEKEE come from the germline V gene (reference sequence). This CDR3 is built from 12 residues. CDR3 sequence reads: CVSSLSGDEQYF. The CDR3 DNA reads TGTGTCAGCAGCCTGTCCGGTGACGAGCAGTACTTC.

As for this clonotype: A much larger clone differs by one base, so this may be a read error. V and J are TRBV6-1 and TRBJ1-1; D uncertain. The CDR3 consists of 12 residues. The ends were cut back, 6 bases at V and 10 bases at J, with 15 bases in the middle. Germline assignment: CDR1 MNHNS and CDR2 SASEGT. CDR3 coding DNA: TGTGCCAGCAGCGTCGGGAGCGGCAGAGCTTTCTTT. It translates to CASSVGSGRAFF.

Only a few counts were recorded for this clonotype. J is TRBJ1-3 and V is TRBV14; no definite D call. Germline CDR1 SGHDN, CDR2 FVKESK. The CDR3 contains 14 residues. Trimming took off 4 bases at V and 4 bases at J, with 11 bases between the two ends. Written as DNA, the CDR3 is TGTGCCAGCAGCCCACGGCAGAAGGGAAACACCATATATTTT. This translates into CASSPRQKGNTIYF.